The 14 T cell receptor beta chains reported below all come from one sample, sequenced in a study of T cells in Graves' hyperthyroidism and ophthalmopathy (dated by TCRdb to the late 2010s). The library was produced with multiplex PCR. The run used an Illumina HiSeq 2000. The TCR beta CDR3 regions were amplified from the RNA transcripts. The TCR CDR3 was subjected to a first round of RT-PCR using the HTBI primer set and the Qiagen OneStep RT-PCR kit. TCRdb handled the public reads itself, with Q25 trimming in fastp and clone calling in MiXCR, and kept productive beta chains. Rows matching on CDR3 protein sequence are summarized as one entry with the most common DNA and genes. The sample contains roughly 740,000 distinct CDR3 sequences, 16% of them found a single time. The top ten hold around 7.7% of the sample. Specimen: blood. The receptor set was obtained from a man aged 18 to 30 with Graves' hyperthyroidism.

This clonotype occurred many times. The rearrangement joins TRBV5-1 to TRBJ2-7; TRBD1 might be the D (5 bases). V gave up 4 bases and J gave up 3 bases, with 17 bases separating them. Germline V lookup: CDR1 SGHRS, CDR2 YFSETQ. CDR3 length equals 15 residues. CDR3 sequence (DNA): TGCGCCAGCAGCCTGGACACCTCACTGATCTACGAGCAGTACTTC. Translating gives CASSLDTSLIYEQYF.

This clonotype was seen at least ten times. The rearrangement joins TRBV6-1 to TRBJ1-1; tentatively, D is TRBD1 (5 bases). The germline V and J ends were trimmed by 0 bases and 4 bases, with 12 bases remaining between them. Germline V CDR1 and CDR2: MNHNS, SASEGT. There are 15 residues in the CDR3. The CDR3 DNA reads TGTGCCAGCAGTGAAGCGGGGGTTGGGGTCACTGAAGCTTTCTTT. This sequence encodes CASSEAGVGVTEAFF.

The rearrangement links TRBV7-9 to TRBJ2-1; the D gene is possibly TRBD1 (5 bases). V dropped 5 bases and J dropped 12 bases, with 17 bases sitting between them. The CDR3 consists of 13 residues. Germline loops: CDR1 SEHNR, CDR2 FQNEAQ (reference sequence). The CDR3 sequence: CASSGASLRAQFF. CDR3 nucleotide sequence: TGTGCCAGCAGCGGCGCTTCTCTCAGGGCGCAGTTCTTC.

The rearrangement links TRBV10-3 to TRBJ2-7; D remains unclear. V lost 4 bases and J lost 0, with 10 bases in between. Germline loops: CDR1 ENHRY, CDR2 SYGVKD. This CDR3 spans 14 amino acids. CDR3 DNA sequence: TGTGCCATCAGTGTCGGCAGAAGCTCCTACGAGCAGTACTTC. It is translated as CAISVGRSSYEQYF.

In this sample, this clonotype turned up many times. V usage is TRBV7-9 and J usage is TRBJ2-5; D not resolved. In germline, CDR1 is SEHNR, CDR2 FQNEAQ (reference sequence). Trimming removed 5 bases from V and 2 bases from J, with 9 bases in between. This CDR3 spans 13 amino acids. Here the CDR3 reads CASSHPFQETQYF. DNA of the CDR3: TGTGCCAGCAGCCACCCCTTTCAAGAGACCCAGTACTTC.

This clonotype was detected ten times or more. The chain carries TRBV28 and TRBJ1-4; 7 nucleotides agree with TRBD1. The germline V gene encodes CDR1 MDHEN and CDR2 SYDVKM. J was trimmed by 4 bases and V by 8 bases; bases with no gene match: 7. The CDR3 is 14 residues long. The CDR3 DNA reads as TGTGCCAGCGAATCGCCAGGGGGTAATGAAAAACTGTTTTTT. Protein: CASESPGGNEKLFF.

CDR3 protein: CASRDGRGSYGYTF. For the CDR3, the DNA is TGTGCCAGCAGGGACGGGAGGGGAAGCTATGGCTACACCTTC. The chain joins TRBV28 to TRBJ1-2, with TRBD1 as a possible D gene (5 bases). V was shortened by 6 bases and J by 4 bases, with 15 bases between the two germline ends. Per the germline V gene, CDR1 is MDHEN and CDR2 is SYDVKM. The CDR3 length is 14 residues.

This clonotype has ten or more counts. The chain has TRBV2 and TRBJ2-2, with 10 bases matching TRBD2. The ends lost 2 bases at V and 4 bases at J; junction bases unmatched: 1. The CDR3 has 15 residues. CDR1 and CDR2 from the germline V gene are SNHLY and FYNNEI. CDR3 DNA sequence: TGTGCCAGCAGTGAAAGCGGGAGGGCCACCGGGGAGCTGTTTTTT. Translated: CASSESGRATGELFF.

There are many counts of this clonotype. The chain uses TRBV12-3 or TRBV12-4 and TRBJ2-2, with D maybe TRBD2 (5 bases). Trimming shortened V by 6 bases and J by 6 bases, and 14 bases separated the two germline ends. This CDR3 is 14 amino acids long. CDR3 sequence (DNA): TGTGCCAGCAGGGGGATAGCGTCCGCCGGGGAGCTGTTTTTT. Its protein is CASRGIASAGELFF.

To note about this clonotype: A much larger clone differs from this one at a single base, so this may be a read error. The chain combines TRBV9 with TRBJ2-7, with TRBD2 matching 8 bases. The CDR3 is made up of 16 amino acids. Germline CDR1 is SGDLS and CDR2 is YYNGEE. CDR3 protein: CASSVGSGLASYGQYF. CDR3 DNA sequence: TGTGCCAGCAGCGTCGGCTCAGGACTAGCCTCTTACGGGCAGTACTTC.

Details on this clonotype: A much more abundant neighbour one base away suggests this may be a read error. This chain uses TRBV7-3 with TRBJ2-7, with D possibly being TRBD1 or TRBD2 (5 bases each). The CDR3 contains 15 residues. Germline V CDR1 and CDR2: SGHTA, FQGTGA. DNA for the CDR3: TGTGCCGGCAGCTTAGGATGGGACGGTACCTACGAGCAGTACTTC. As protein: CAGSLGWDGTYEQYF. The full variable domain, in which reference TRBV7-3 and TRBJ2-7 provide the parts outside the CDR3, is GAGVSQTPSNKVTEKGKYVELRCDPISGHTALYWYRQSLGQGPEFLIYFQGTGAADDSGLPNDRFFAVRPEGSVSTLKIQRTERGDSAVYLCAGSLGWDGTYEQYFGPGTRLTVT.

The chain links TRBV28 to TRBJ1-6; D gene unclear. CDR3 length equals 17 residues. CDR1 is MDHEN and CDR2 is SYDVKM in the germline V gene. Between the trimmed V and J ends, which lost 6 bases and 4 bases, there was a span of 19 bases. The CDR3 spells CASSPERIGNYNSPLHF. The DNA for the CDR3 is TGTGCCAGCAGCCCGGAGCGAATAGGGAATTATAATTCACCCCTCCACTTT.

This clonotype was counted many times. This sequence joins TRBV6-2 or TRBV6-3 and TRBJ2-5; TRBD2 matches at 12 bases. J was trimmed by 3 bases and V by 6 bases; bases with no gene match: 2. The CDR3 runs 14 residues. Germline V CDR1 and CDR2: MNHEY, SVGEGT. CDR3 in DNA: TGTGCCAGCAGCAGACTAGCGGGAGAAGAGACCCAGTACTTC. Protein product: CASSRLAGEETQYF.

This clonotype was found a few times. This rearrangement joins TRBV12-3 or TRBV12-4 to TRBJ2-2; 7 nucleotides agree with TRBD2. The CDR3 has 15 amino acids. Unmatched junction bases numbered 5, after V lost 1 base and J lost 6 bases. CDR3 DNA sequence: TGTGCCAGCAGTTTAGGGACTAGGGATTCCGGGGAGCTGTTTTTT. This gives the protein CASSLGTRDSGELFF.